These 9 T cell receptor beta chains share one sample of origin, sequenced in a study of naive and memory T cell subsets. General study points: Especially in CD8 cells, naive repertoires contained a few larger clonotypes, possibly CD45RA-re-expressing memory cells.

The beta constant-region primer was an equimolar mix of two oligonucleotides covering TRBC1 and TRBC2. Nested alpha and beta constant-region primers with the SP2 primer drove four PCR rounds on ligated cDNA. TCRdb processed the UMI-ligation and nested PCR reads anew with MiXCR; each CDR3 protein has one entry. The sample shows roughly 150,000 distinct CDR3 sequences, 22% of them seen only once. Their target antigens are unknown. Sequencing input: naive CD4+ T cells from blood. Every receptor here comes from a human donor in good health.

The chain has TRBV18 and TRBJ2-7; no clear D. This CDR3 comprises 13 residues. Germline V gene data show CDR1 as KGHSH and CDR2 as LQKENI. V shed 1 base and J shed 7 bases, with 11 bases lying between them. The CDR3 nucleotides read TGTGCCAGCTCACCACTGATCGAAAAGGAGCAGTACTTC. It codes for CASSPLIEKEQYF.

This rearrangement joins TRBV5-1 to TRBJ2-7; a possible D gene is TRBD1 (7 bases). The CDR3 length is 15 residues. Deletions cut 0 bases from V and 3 bases from J, with 13 bases between. Germline V CDR1 and CDR2: SGHRS, YFSETQ. The CDR3 DNA reads TGCGCCAGCAGCTTGGCGGGCAGGGGGGACTACGAGCAGTACTTC. Residues: CASSLAGRGDYEQYF.

V gene TRBV4-1 combines with J gene TRBJ2-7; 10 bases are a match to TRBD2. CDR1 is MGHRA, CDR2 YSYEKL, per germline. After removal of 0 bases from V and 2 bases from J, the junction contained 13 bases not matched to a gene. This CDR3 spans 19 amino acids. The CDR3 region is CASSQDLRWGLALPYEQYF. The DNA of the CDR3 is TGCGCCAGCAGCCAAGACTTGAGATGGGGACTAGCGCTTCCCTACGAGCAGTACTTC.

The chain combines TRBV20-1 with TRBJ1-5, with 7 bases that match TRBD1. V shed 5 bases, J shed 2 bases, and the junction held 12 bases outside the gene matches. This CDR3 has 16 amino acids. CDR1 is DFQATT, CDR2 SNEGSKA, per germline (reference sequence). This CDR3 reads CSALGDSAGGNQPQHF. DNA for the CDR3: TGCAGTGCTCTGGGGGACAGTGCCGGTGGCAATCAGCCCCAGCATTTT.

This clonotype was picked up a small number of times. The V gene is TRBV27, the J gene TRBJ2-1; 7 bases fit TRBD1. CDR3 length: 17 amino acids. Trimming at V came to 6 bases and at J to 8 bases, leaving 19 bases not matched to a gene. Per germline, CDR1 MNHEY and CDR2 SMNVEV (reference sequence). CDR3 nucleotides: TGTGCCAGCAGACTTCTCGGGACAGTCGGTGACTCGGATGAGCAGTTCTTC. Protein: CASRLLGTVGDSDEQFF.

The V call is TRBV5-8, the J call TRBJ2-7, with D hard to call. CDR3 size: 11 residues. Germline V gives CDR1 SGHTS, CDR2 YDEGEE. Trimming left V 2 bases short and J 5 bases short, with 5 bases between. The CDR3 nucleotides read TGTGCCAGCAGCTTATTCGACGAGCAGTACTTC. The encoded protein is CASSLFDEQYF.

This chain joins TRBV4-2 and TRBJ2-3, with D unclear. V lost 0 bases to trimming and J lost 5 bases, with 9 bases between them. Looked up from germline, CDR1 is LGHNA and CDR2 is YNFKEQ. The CDR3 spans 14 residues. CDR3 nucleotides: TGTGCCAGCAGCCAAGATCTACGTGGAGATACGCAGTATTTT. It translates to CASSQDLRGDTQYF.

V and J are TRBV19 and TRBJ1-1, with 8 bases lining up with TRBD1. The V gene end was trimmed by 4 bases and the J gene end by 3 bases; junction bases not matched to a gene: 1. Germline V gene lookup returns CDR1 LNHDA and CDR2 SQIVND (reference sequence). The CDR3 runs to 13 residues. CDR3 loop: CASSKQGDTEAFF. The CDR3 nucleotides read TGTGCCAGTAGTAAACAGGGGGACACTGAAGCTTTCTTT.

The rearrangement joins TRBV6-5 to TRBJ2-3; D uncertain. The V and J ends lost 6 bases and 0 bases respectively, with 16 bases between them. The CDR3 consists of 16 residues. The V gene's germline CDR1 is MNHEY and CDR2 SVGAGI. In DNA form, the CDR3 reads TGTGCCAGCAGGCCGATGGTTGAGACTAGCACAGATACGCAGTATTTT. Translated: CASRPMVETSTDTQYF.